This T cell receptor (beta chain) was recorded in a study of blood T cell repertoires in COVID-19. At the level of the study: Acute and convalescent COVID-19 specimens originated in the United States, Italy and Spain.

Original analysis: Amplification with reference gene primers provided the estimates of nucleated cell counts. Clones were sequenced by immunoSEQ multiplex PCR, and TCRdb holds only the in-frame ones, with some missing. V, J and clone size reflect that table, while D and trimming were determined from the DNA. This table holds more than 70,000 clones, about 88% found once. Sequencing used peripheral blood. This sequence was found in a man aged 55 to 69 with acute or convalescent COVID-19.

The chain's CDR3 is CASSSHVLDRGRFNEKLFF. DNA for the CDR3: TGTGCCAGCAGCTCACACGTTCTGGACAGGGGTAGATTTAATGAAAAACTGTTTTTT. The chain links TRBV7-2 to TRBJ1-4; 9 nucleotides match TRBD1. Germline CDR1 SGHTA, CDR2 FQGNSA. The V segment lost 4 bases and the J segment 4 bases; nucleotides outside the gene matches: 16. CDR3 size: 19 residues.